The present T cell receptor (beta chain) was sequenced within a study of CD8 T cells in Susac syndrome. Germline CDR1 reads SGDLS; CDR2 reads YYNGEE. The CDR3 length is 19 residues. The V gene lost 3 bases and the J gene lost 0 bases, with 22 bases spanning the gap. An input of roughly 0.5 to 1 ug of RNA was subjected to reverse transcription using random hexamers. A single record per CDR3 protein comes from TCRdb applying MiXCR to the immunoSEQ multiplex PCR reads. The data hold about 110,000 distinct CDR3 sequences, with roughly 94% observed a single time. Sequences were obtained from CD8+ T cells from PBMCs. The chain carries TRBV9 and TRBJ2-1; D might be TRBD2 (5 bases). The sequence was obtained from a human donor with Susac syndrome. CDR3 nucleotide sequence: TGTGCCAGCAGCGATAGTAATTTGGACTTCCAAAGCTCCTACAATGAGCAGTTCTTC. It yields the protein CASSDSNLDFQSSYNEQFF. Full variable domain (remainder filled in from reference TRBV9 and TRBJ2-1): DSGVTQTPKHLITATGQRVTLRCSPRSGDLSVYWYQQSLDQGLQFLIQYYNGEERAKGNILERFSAQQFPDLHSELNLSSLELGDSALYFCASSDSNLDFQSSYNEQFFGPGTRLTVL.